The present entry profiles one TCR beta chain with its context. Antigen specificity is unknown. On roughly day 9 of culture, CD4+ T cells were separated out. A half-volume exchange with IL-2 medium occurred on days 3 and 7. J was trimmed by 7 bases and V by 0 bases; bases with no gene match: 3. Germline V gene data show CDR1 as SGDLS and CDR2 as YYNGEE. The CDR3 is made up of 14 amino acids. The data were produced by immunoSEQ multiplex PCR, yet TCRdb's version contains in-frame clones alone and is incomplete. The table lists about 48,000 clones, more than 65% of them singletons. This specimen comes from a study of vaccination effects on CD4 cells after COVID-19.

Material: CD4+ T cells from PBMCs cultured without peptide, obtained before COVID-19 vaccination. The receptor comes from a human donor who received a COVID-19 vaccine. The chain recombines TRBV9 with TRBJ2-1, with 8 bases fitting TRBD2. DNA for the CDR3: TGTGCCAGCAGCGTAGAGGCTAGCGGGAATGAGCAGTTCTTC. It encodes CASSVEASGNEQFF. The variable domain in full, completed from reference TRBV9 and TRBJ2-1, reads DSGVTQTPKHLITATGQRVTLRCSPRSGDLSVYWYQQSLDQGLQFLIQYYNGEERAKGNILERFSAQQFPDLHSELNLSSLELGDSALYFCASSVEASGNEQFFGPGTRLTVL.